This passage covers 21 T cell receptor beta chains from one sample sequenced in a study of cytomegalovirus exposure and HLA in healthy donors. Researchers ran the PCR with 60 Vbeta and 13 Jbeta primers. Sequencing used immunoSEQ multiplex PCR; TCRdb keeps in-frame clones, though not all of them. The sample consists of roughly 200,000 clones, around 80% of them appearing once. Sequencing was done on a sample of PBMCs. All receptors come from a man aged 35 to 55 in good health and CMV-seropositive.

The chain combines TRBV28 with TRBJ1-2, with D maybe TRBD1 (5 bases). The germline V and J ends were trimmed by 4 bases and 7 bases, with 7 bases remaining between them. This CDR3 has 11 amino acids. CDR1 and CDR2 (germline): MDHEN, SYDVKM. This chain's CDR3 is CASSSRVGYTF. CDR3 sequence (DNA): TGTGCCAGCAGTTCCAGGGTTGGCTACACCTTC.

The chain employs TRBV18 and TRBJ2-2; no clear D. Germline CDR1 KGHSH, CDR2 LQKENI. This CDR3 comprises 15 residues. V lost 6 bases, J lost 2 bases, and 13 bases lay in between. This chain's CDR3 is CASSPDLFNTGELFF. Written as DNA, the CDR3 is TGTGCCAGCTCCCCCGACTTGTTCAACACCGGGGAGCTGTTTTTT.

The chain has TRBV28 and TRBJ1-2; 9 nucleotides align to TRBD1. The CDR3 spans 13 residues. Trimming at V came to 6 bases and at J to 6 bases, leaving 5 bases not matched to a gene. CDR1 MDHEN and CDR2 SYDVKM come from the germline V gene. CDR3 nucleotides: TGTGCCAGCAGCTCCGGGACAGGGAATGGCTACACCTTC. It translates to CASSSGTGNGYTF.

This clone showed up just once. The chain employs TRBV25-1 and TRBJ2-6; TRBD2 is a possible D gene (5 bases). Between the trimmed V and J ends, which lost 6 bases and 4 bases, there was a span of 10 bases. Germline lookup yields CDR1 MGHDK and CDR2 SYGVNS. This CDR3 contains 14 residues. The DNA for the CDR3 is TGTGCCAGCAGCGGACTGATCGGGGCCAACGTCCTGACTTTC. This translates into CASSGLIGANVLTF.

The chain links TRBV28 to TRBJ2-5; TRBD1 agrees at 8 bases. Germline V gene sequence: CDR1 MDHEN, CDR2 SYDVKM. This CDR3 has 14 residues. The V gene end was trimmed by 7 bases and the J gene end by 8 bases; junction bases not matched to a gene: 12. The CDR3 spells CASNSQGALFTQYF. CDR3 coding DNA: TGTGCCAGCAACAGCCAGGGGGCGCTCTTTACCCAGTACTTC.

The chain employs TRBV7-8 and TRBJ2-1, with a tentative D call TRBD2 (5 bases). CDR1 and CDR2 from the germline V gene are SGHVS and FQNEAQ. The V end lost 3 bases, the J end lost 7 bases, and 25 bases lay between the germline ends. This CDR3 region has 18 residues. The CDR3 is CASSFLVSAVRVTNEQFF. In DNA, the CDR3 is TGTGCCAGCAGCTTTCTTGTTAGCGCGGTCCGAGTTACGAATGAGCAGTTCTTC.

This clone has only one observation. CDR3 protein: CASIATGGYEQYF. DNA for the CDR3: TGTGCCAGTATTGCGACAGGGGGCTACGAGCAGTACTTC. The chain employs TRBV19 and TRBJ2-7; TRBD1 agrees at 9 bases. The V gene's germline CDR1 is LNHDA and CDR2 SQIVND (reference sequence). The CDR3 spans 13 residues. Germline trimming cut 7 bases from V and 3 bases from J; bases unmatched to any gene: 4.

This clone was seen more than once but under ten times. In DNA, the CDR3 is TGTGCTAGTGGGACACGGACTGCGGATGGCTACACCTTC. It is translated as CASGTRTADGYTF. The rearrangement uses TRBV12-5 and TRBJ1-2; D remains ambiguous. The CDR3 sequence is 13 residues long. Germline values: CDR1 LGHNT, CDR2 FRNRAP. Trimming stripped 6 bases from V and 6 bases from J, with 14 bases between.

Of note for this clone: No conserved phenylalanine or tryptophan is present at the end of the CDR3, so a read error is the likely explanation. This chain uses TRBV27 with TRBJ1-2, with D perhaps TRBD1 (6 bases). Trimming removed 5 bases from V and 4 bases from J, with 20 bases in between. Per germline, CDR1 MNHEY and CDR2 SMNVEV (reference sequence). This CDR3 comprises 16 residues. DNA of the CDR3: TGTGCCAGCAGTGGTCCAGGACAGAAAAGTTTCTATGGCTACACCTCC. As protein: CASSGPGQKSFYGYTS.

The chain links TRBV5-1 to TRBJ2-7, with 7 bases that match TRBD1. The CDR3 sequence is 15 residues long. J was trimmed by 5 bases and V by 0 bases; bases with no gene match: 8. CDR1 and CDR2 (germline): SGHRS, YFSETQ. CDR3: CASSLATGTPDEQYF. CDR3 sequence (DNA): TGCGCCAGCAGCTTGGCGACAGGGACCCCCGACGAGCAGTACTTC.

The chain combines TRBV9 with TRBJ1-1, with TRBD1 as a possible D gene (6 bases). CDR3 length equals 13 residues. Trimming took off 4 bases at V and 7 bases at J, with 14 bases between the two ends. Per the germline V gene, CDR1 is SGDLS and CDR2 is YYNGEE. The CDR3 DNA reads as TGTGCCAGCAGCCCGCGGACGGACAGTGAAGCTTTCTTT. As protein: CASSPRTDSEAFF.

Points on this clone: This sample also contains other DNA sequences that code for the same CDR3. The chain links TRBV21-1 to TRBJ2-5; the table's D call of TRBD2 was not tested on the DNA. TRBV21-1 is a pseudogene. This CDR3 has 16 residues. CDR3 sequence reads: CASSKGLAGGRGTQYF. The CDR3 coding sequence is TGTGCCAGCAGCAAAGGACTAGCGGGAGGTAGGGGGACCCAGTACTTC.

CDR3 sequence reads: CASTWDREYF. DNA for the CDR3: TGTGCCAGCACATGGGACAGGGAGTACTTC. The chain couples TRBV6-1 to TRBJ2-7, with 9 nucleotides matching TRBD1. CDR1 is MNHNS, CDR2 SASEGT, per germline. Germline trimming cut 7 bases from V and 11 bases from J; bases unmatched to any gene: 3. The CDR3 spans 10 residues.

The J gene is TRBJ1-2, the V gene TRBV7-8, with a tentative D call TRBD1 (6 bases). The CDR3 loop spans 13 amino acids. The V gene's germline CDR1 is SGHVS and CDR2 FQNEAQ. Trimming stripped 2 bases from V and 7 bases from J, with 11 bases between. CDR3 nucleotide sequence: TGTGCCAGCAGCTTACCTACAGGGCTTGGCTACACCTTC. Translating it yields CASSLPTGLGYTF.

The chain couples TRBV11-3 to TRBJ2-7; TRBD2 might be the D (6 bases). From germline, CDR1 is SGHNT and CDR2 YENEEA. The CDR3 length is 11 residues. The V gene lost 6 bases and the J gene lost 6 bases, with 9 bases spanning the gap. The CDR3 DNA follows: TGTGCCAGCAGTCGGGGGTCCGAGCAGTACTTC. Encoded protein: CASSRGSEQYF.

The CDR3: CASSFRGGSQYEQYF. The DNA for the CDR3 is TGTGCCAGCAGCTTTCGGGGCGGGAGCCAATACGAGCAGTACTTC. V and J are TRBV13 and TRBJ2-7; 7 positions match TRBD2. Germline loops: CDR1 PRHDT, CDR2 FYEKMQ (reference sequence). Unmatched junction bases numbered 9, after V lost 3 bases and J lost 4 bases. The CDR3 sequence is 15 residues long. The full variable domain, completed using reference TRBV13 and TRBJ2-7, is AAGVIQSPRHLIKEKRETATLKCYPIPRHDTVYWYQQGPGQDPQFLISFYEKMQSDKGSIPDRFSAQQFSDYHSELNMSSLELGDSALYFCASSFRGGSQYEQYFGPGTRLTVT.

V is TRBV6-5 and J is TRBJ1-2; weak D call: TRBD1 (5 bases). The V and J ends lost 6 bases and 7 bases respectively, with 15 bases between them. Germline V CDR1 and CDR2: MNHEY, SVGAGI. The CDR3 spans 13 residues. In DNA form, the CDR3 reads TGTGCCAGCAGGGCCCTACCCGGGGGTGGCTACACCTTC. Encoded protein: CASRALPGGGYTF.

Here the CDR3 DNA reads TGCGCCAGCAGCCCCATCCTAGAGGGGAGGGATCCTTACGAGCAGTACTTC. Its translation is CASSPILEGRDPYEQYF. V and J are TRBV4-1 and TRBJ2-7, with 7 bases lining up with TRBD2. This CDR3 contains 17 residues. The V and J ends lost 4 bases and 4 bases, in that order; junction bases with no gene match: 16. The V gene's germline CDR1 is MGHRA and CDR2 YSYEKL.

The chain has TRBV15 and TRBJ2-1; TRBD1 agrees at 10 bases. V was clipped by 0 bases and J by 8 bases; unmatched bases: 4. Germline V gene lookup returns CDR1 LNHNV and CDR2 YYDKDF (reference sequence). The CDR3 consists of 15 residues. The CDR3 region is CATSREGQGVDEQFF. CDR3 nucleotide sequence: TGTGCCACCAGCAGAGAAGGACAGGGGGTCGATGAGCAGTTCTTC.

The CDR3 loop reads CASSLRQGLYEQYF. The CDR3 nucleotides are TGCGCCAGCAGCTTAAGACAGGGGCTATACGAGCAGTACTTC. The chain uses TRBV5-1 and TRBJ2-7; 8 nucleotides agree with TRBD1. The germline V gene encodes CDR1 SGHRS and CDR2 YFSETQ. There are 14 residues in the CDR3. V lost 2 bases, J lost 4 bases, and 5 bases stayed unmatched.

This sequence joins TRBV19 and TRBJ2-1; 7 nucleotides align to TRBD2. V lost 1 base and J lost 6; bases outside the gene matches: 9. This CDR3 is built from 16 residues. The germline V gene encodes CDR1 LNHDA and CDR2 SQIVND (reference sequence). The CDR3 nucleotides are TGTGCCAGTAGTATAGTCGGCGGTTGGGGGGGCAATGAGCAGTTCTTC. This gives the protein CASSIVGGWGGNEQFF. Variable domain in full (rest from reference TRBV19 and TRBJ2-1): DGGITQSPKYLFRKEGQNVTLSCEQNLNHDAMYWYRQDPGQGLRLIYYSQIVNDFQKGDIAEGYSVSREKKESFPLTVTSAQKNPTAFYLCASSIVGGWGGNEQFFGPGTRLTVL.